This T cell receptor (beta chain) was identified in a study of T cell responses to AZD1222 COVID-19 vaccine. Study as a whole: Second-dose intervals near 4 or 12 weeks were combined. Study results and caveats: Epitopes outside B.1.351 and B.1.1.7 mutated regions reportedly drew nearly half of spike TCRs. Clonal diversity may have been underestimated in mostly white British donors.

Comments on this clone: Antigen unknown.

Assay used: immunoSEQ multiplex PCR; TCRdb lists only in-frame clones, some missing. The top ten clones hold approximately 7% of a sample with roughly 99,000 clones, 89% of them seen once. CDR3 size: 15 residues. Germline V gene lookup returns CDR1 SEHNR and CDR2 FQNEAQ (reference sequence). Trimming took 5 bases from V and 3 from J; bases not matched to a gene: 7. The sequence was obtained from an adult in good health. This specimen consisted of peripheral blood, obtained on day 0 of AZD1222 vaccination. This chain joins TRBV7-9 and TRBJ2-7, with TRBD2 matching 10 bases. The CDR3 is CASSRRTSGLYEQYF. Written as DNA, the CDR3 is TGTGCCAGCAGCCGGCGGACTAGCGGCCTCTACGAGCAGTACTTC.